The T cell receptor (beta chain) under discussion was sequenced for a study of read filtering for tumor transcriptome and immune sequencing. Study-wide background: Among patients, 17 to 20 were male and around 14 female, aged roughly 40 to 90 (mean approximately 71). R-ISS stage counts were eight or nine for I, roughly 15 for II, roughly seven for III. General study points: Dropping single-read clonotypes raised IR-seq and RNA-seq shared-clonotype correlation. The sorted CD138-negative fraction was a mixed bone marrow immune population, not purified T cells.

V lost 1 base and J 0 bases, leaving 12 bases between the germline ends. This CDR3 region has 16 residues. The germline CDR1 and CDR2 sequences are SEHNR and FQNEAQ (reference sequence). The library was built from roughly 400 ng RNA with molecular barcoded adaptors for alpha/delta and beta/gamma chains. MiXCR, applied by TCRdb to the reads, yields one record per CDR3 protein. This sample has some 19,000 distinct CDR3 sequences, with 22% found just once. Of note for this clonotype: The target antigen is unknown. A much bigger clone sits one base away, suggesting this may be a read error.

The sequence derives from a donor aged 40 or over with multiple myeloma. Material: a population of CD138-negative cells sorted from bone marrow. The V call is TRBV7-9, the J call TRBJ1-1; D remains unclear. The CDR3 bases are TGTGCCAGCAGCTTAGAGGCTTTCTCGTTGAACACTGAAGCTTTCTTT. Translating gives CASSLEAFSLNTEAFF. Full variable domain (missing parts from reference TRBV7-9 and TRBJ1-1): DTGVSQNPRHKITKRGQNVTFRCDPISEHNRLYWYRQTLGQGPEFLTYFQNEAQLEKSRLLSDRFSAERPKGSFSTLEIQRTEQGDSAMYLCASSLEAFSLNTEAFFGQGTRLTVV.